The sample holds many counts of the clone carrying this TCR beta chain. Antigen: not known. The entry originates in a study of human T cells and chemical hapten exposure. The wider study: Doses of diphenylcyclopropenone went to the patients' scalps weekly throughout the roughly 22-week study.

This CDR3 has 15 amino acids. The germline V gene has CDR1 PRHDT and CDR2 FYEKMQ (reference sequence). Trimming removed 5 bases at V and 0 bases at J, with 14 bases between. Described time point: pre-sensitization, week 0. As for treatment: therapeutic diphenylcyclopropenone sensitization with weekly scalp DPC. In the original processing: From around 20,000 to 690,000 TCRs were found per sample, with a median of about 100,000. TCRdb redid the calling of the RACE reads with MiXCR, one entry per CDR3 protein. The V and J calls shown here were made by TCRdb, not taken from the authors' results. The sample shows over 300,000 distinct CDR3 sequences, 4.5% to 5.5% of them seen only once. Study-level points and caveats: Versus controls, significantly more large CDR3 similarity clusters arose from expanded TCRs.

The sequence derives from a woman aged 45-65 years with alopecia areata. Some clones in this sample may be carry-over from other donors' samples. This chain links TRBV13 with TRBJ2-7; D possibly uses TRBD1 or TRBD2 (6 bases each). Sample: whole blood, taken in connection with sensitization to the hapten diphenylcyclopropenone (DPC). CDR3 region: CASSPEGGASYEQYF. The CDR3 DNA reads as TGTGCCAGCAGCCCCGAGGGGGGAGCCTCCTACGAGCAGTACTTC.